The 21 T cell receptor beta chains below come from one sample, sequenced in a study of T cell repertoires in cytomegalovirus infection (dated by TCRdb to about 2019). TCRdb lists the instrument as Illumina HiSeq 1500. Starting from the raw public reads, TCRdb applied fastp trimming at Q25, assembled clones with MiXCR and retained in-frame beta chains. Entries are consolidated by CDR3 protein sequence, retaining the most common genes and DNA. The sample data list 150,000 to 200,000 distinct CDR3 sequences, and approximately 20% of these were observed just once. The top ten clones comprise about 3% of the sample. The sequencing sample was made of PBMCs. These receptors were taken from a human donor in good health (CMV status not recorded). Some clones in this sample may be carry-over from other donors' samples.

This sequence joins TRBV29-1 and TRBJ2-7; TRBD1 is a possible D gene (6 bases). The CDR3 is 13 amino acids. V was shortened by 1 base and J by 4 bases, with 11 bases between the two germline ends. Germline values: CDR1 SQVTM, CDR2 ANQGSEA. The CDR3 sequence is CSVEVGQGYEQYF. The DNA of the CDR3 is TGCAGCGTTGAAGTAGGTCAGGGGTACGAGCAGTACTTC.

The chain joins TRBV20-1 to TRBJ2-7; TRBD2 agrees at 7 bases. Trimming removed 3 bases from V and 0 bases from J; junction bases left unmatched: 5. Germline CDR1 reads DFQATT; CDR2 reads SNEGSKA (reference sequence). The CDR3 totals 14 residues. The CDR3 loop reads CSASPVAGSYEQYF. The CDR3 DNA sequence: TGCAGTGCTAGTCCCGTAGCGGGCTCCTACGAGCAGTACTTC.

This clonotype appeared many times. This chain joins TRBV7-2 and TRBJ1-1; 8 nucleotides align to TRBD1. In germline, CDR1 is SGHTA, CDR2 FQGNSA. Losses at the gene ends were 4 bases for V and 11 bases for J; bases not matched to a gene: 9. The CDR3 is made up of 13 amino acids. CDR3 region: CASSSYGQGMAFF. The CDR3 coding sequence is TGTGCCAGCAGCTCCTACGGACAGGGAATGGCTTTCTTT. Combining the CDR3 with reference TRBV7-2 and TRBJ1-1 gives the whole variable domain GAGVSQSPSNKVTEKGKDVELRCDPISGHTALYWYRQSLGQGLEFLIYFQGNSAPDKSGLPSDRFSAERTGGSVSTLTIQRTQQEDSAVYLCASSSYGQGMAFFGQGTRLTVV.

This clonotype came up many times. The chain employs TRBV28 and TRBJ2-1; 8 nucleotides match TRBD1. Germline V gives CDR1 MDHEN, CDR2 SYDVKM. The CDR3 is 17 residues long. Germline trimming cut 7 bases from V and 1 base from J; bases unmatched to any gene: 12. The CDR3 here is CASNYLGTGISYNEQFF. The CDR3 coding sequence is TGTGCCAGCAATTATCTCGGGACAGGAATTTCCTACAATGAGCAGTTCTTC.

The chain is built from TRBV7-8 and TRBJ2-3; 8 bases are a match to TRBD1. Trimming at V came to 6 bases and at J to 5 bases, leaving 10 bases not matched to a gene. The CDR3 sequence is 15 residues long. CDR1 is SGHVS and CDR2 is FQNEAQ in the germline V gene. CDR3 nucleotides: TGTGCCAGCAGTTACTACAGGGGGTCGGGAGATACGCAGTATTTT. It yields the protein CASSYYRGSGDTQYF.

The CDR3 DNA is TGTGCCAGCAGGCGGTTGCTAGGCTATGGCTACACCTTC. It translates to CASRRLLGYGYTF. The chain joins TRBV12-3 or TRBV12-4 to TRBJ1-2; no definite D call. Trimming removed 6 bases at V and 4 bases at J, with 12 bases between. The CDR3 loop spans 13 amino acids.

The table lists this clonotype with a few counts. This rearrangement joins TRBV5-1 to TRBJ2-3; TRBD2 matches 8 bases. V gave up 0 bases and J gave up 2 bases; unmatched junction bases: 11. Germline CDR1 SGHRS, CDR2 YFSETQ. The CDR3 runs to 18 residues. The CDR3 spells CASSLEPAGDGNTDTQYF. CDR3 nucleotides: TGCGCCAGCAGCTTGGAGCCAGCGGGGGACGGGAACACAGATACGCAGTATTTT.

As for this clonotype: A read error is possible here, since a much larger clone lies one base away. This chain connects TRBV7-3 to TRBJ1-1; 7 nucleotides agree with TRBD1. Germline-derived CDR1 and CDR2 are SGHTA and FQGTGA. Trimming removed 7 bases from V and 1 base from J; junction bases left unmatched: 12. The length of the CDR3 is 16 residues. Here the CDR3 DNA reads TGTGCCAGCAACCGGCAGGGGGGCATCGGGAACACTGAAGCTTTCTTT. Translating it yields CASNRQGGIGNTEAFF.

There are a few counts of this clonotype. The chain couples TRBV7-9 to TRBJ2-2; TRBD1 agrees at 7 bases. Trimming cost V 3 bases and J 4 bases; bases outside gene matches: 2. The CDR3 has 14 amino acids. Germline assignment: CDR1 SEHNR and CDR2 FQNEAQ (reference sequence). As DNA, the CDR3 is TGTGCCAGCAGCTTTCCAGGGGGCACCGGGGAGCTGTTTTTT. Protein: CASSFPGGTGELFF. Together with reference TRBV7-9 and TRBJ2-2, the CDR3 gives the full variable domain: DTGVSQNPRHKITKRGQNVTFRCDPISEHNRLYWYRQTLGQGPEFLTYFQNEAQLEKSRLLSDRFSAERPKGSFSTLEIQRTEQGDSAMYLCASSFPGGTGELFFGEGSRLTVL.

At least ten counts were recorded for this clonotype. This chain connects TRBV7-2 to TRBJ2-1, with 11 bases lining up with TRBD2. V shed 0 bases, J shed 8 bases, and the junction held 12 bases outside the gene matches. The CDR3 covers 18 residues. Germline CDR1 and CDR2: SGHTA and FQGNSA. CDR3 region: CASSLAIVAGGSGDEQFF. The CDR3 DNA reads TGTGCCAGCAGCTTAGCGATTGTAGCGGGAGGGTCGGGAGATGAGCAGTTCTTC.

The chain recombines TRBV12-3 or TRBV12-4 with TRBJ1-1; D is possibly TRBD1 (5 bases). CDR3 length: 15 amino acids. Trimming left V 0 bases short and J 1 base short, with 9 bases between. The CDR3 sequence: CASSLAGRSNTEAFF. The CDR3 coding sequence is TGTGCCAGCAGTTTAGCGGGACGTTCGAACACTGAAGCTTTCTTT.

The V call is TRBV11-2, the J call TRBJ2-1; tentatively, D is TRBD1 or TRBD2 (6 bases each). Trimming took 0 bases from V and 9 from J, leaving 15 bases between them. The CDR3 spans 15 residues. Germline CDR1 is SGHAT and CDR2 is FQNNGV. The CDR3 loop reads CASSLDPGAYGEQFF. The CDR3 nucleotides are TGTGCCAGCAGCTTAGACCCGGGGGCCTACGGTGAGCAGTTCTTC.

CDR3 loop: CASSIDSYQETQYF. The CDR3 DNA is TGTGCCAGTAGTATAGATTCTTACCAAGAGACCCAGTACTTC. This chain connects TRBV19 to TRBJ2-5; D unresolved. The CDR3 extends over 14 amino acids. V lost 0 bases to trimming and J lost 0 bases, with 5 bases between them. Germline CDR1 reads LNHDA; CDR2 reads SQIVND (reference sequence).

This clonotype appeared a few times. This chain connects TRBV7-3 to TRBJ2-1, with 8 nucleotides matching TRBD1. Germline V gene lookup returns CDR1 SGHTA and CDR2 FQGTGA. With 4 bases clipped from V and 5 bases from J, the junction kept 7 bases outside the gene matches. This CDR3 has 15 amino acids. CDR3 amino acids: CASSSTGGRDNEQFF. CDR3 bases: TGTGCCAGCAGCTCTACAGGGGGTAGGGACAATGAGCAGTTCTTC.

V usage is TRBV15 and J usage is TRBJ2-7; the D gene is possibly TRBD1 (6 bases). The V and J ends lost 1 base and 5 bases respectively, with 12 bases between them. Germline loops: CDR1 LNHNV, CDR2 YYDKDF (reference sequence). The CDR3 consists of 14 residues. The CDR3 reads CATSRGGTSHEQYF. In DNA form, the CDR3 reads TGTGCCACCAGCAGAGGAGGGACATCCCACGAGCAGTACTTC.

V usage is TRBV7-2 and J usage is TRBJ2-4; D call uncertain. The CDR3 runs 17 residues. The V end was cut by 1 base, the J end by 1 base, with 14 bases between. Germline values: CDR1 SGHTA, CDR2 FQGNSA. CDR3 nucleotides: TGTGCCAGCAGCTTAGAGTCTTCTGGCGTCGCCAAAAACATTCAGTACTTC. Protein product: CASSLESSGVAKNIQYF.

The J gene is TRBJ2-7, the V gene TRBV6-5, with D uncertain. Deletions cut 3 bases from V and 3 bases from J, with 12 bases between. From germline, CDR1 is MNHEY and CDR2 SVGAGI. The CDR3 extends over 14 amino acids. This chain's CDR3 is CASSYRQSNYEQYF. CDR3 nucleotide sequence: TGTGCCAGCAGTTATCGGCAATCCAACTACGAGCAGTACTTC.

V and J are TRBV19 and TRBJ1-1; D ambiguous. V dropped 1 base and J dropped 2 bases, with 8 bases sitting between them. This CDR3 is 14 amino acids long. Germline CDR1 LNHDA, CDR2 SQIVND (reference sequence). As DNA, the CDR3 is TGTGCCAGTAGTATAGGGCGGAGTAACACTGAAGCTTTCTTT. This gives the protein CASSIGRSNTEAFF. Drawing the rest from reference TRBV19 and TRBJ1-1, the complete variable domain is DGGITQSPKYLFRKEGQNVTLSCEQNLNHDAMYWYRQDPGQGLRLIYYSQIVNDFQKGDIAEGYSVSREKKESFPLTVTSAQKNPTAFYLCASSIGRSNTEAFFGQGTRLTVV.

This clonotype was recorded a few times. This chain connects TRBV6-5 to TRBJ2-1, with a possible D match to TRBD2 (6 bases). The CDR3 spans 16 residues. V lost 5 bases to trimming and J lost 4 bases, with 18 bases between them. The germline CDR1 and CDR2 sequences are MNHEY and SVGAGI. This CDR3 reads CASSLSGPGVYNEQFF. The CDR3 DNA reads as TGTGCCAGCAGTCTATCCGGGCCGGGGGTGTACAATGAGCAGTTCTTC.

V usage is TRBV6-6 and J usage is TRBJ2-1; D not certain. Germline CDR1 is MNHNY and CDR2 is SVGAGI (reference sequence). V was shortened by 3 bases and J by 0 bases, with 6 bases between the two germline ends. This CDR3 has 14 residues. CDR3 sequence reads: CASSYPGSYNEQFF. CDR3 sequence (DNA): TGTGCCAGCAGTTATCCCGGCTCCTACAATGAGCAGTTCTTC.

The J gene is TRBJ2-2, the V gene TRBV6-5, with TRBD2 matching over 14 bases. The J segment lost 4 bases and the V segment lost 6 bases, leaving 7 bases of the junction unmatched. This CDR3 has 17 residues. The germline gives CDR1 MNHEY, CDR2 SVGAGI. CDR3 sequence reads: CASRPGTSGSGTGELFF. The CDR3, as DNA: TGTGCCAGCAGGCCCGGGACTAGCGGGAGTGGCACCGGGGAGCTGTTTTTT.